The clone carrying this T cell receptor beta chain was detected ten times or more. A second about 7 to 12 cycle PCR used barcoded and J-beta primers. TCRdb fed the 5' RACE reads into MiXCR, producing one record per CDR3 protein. The table records 1.4 million to 1.5 million distinct CDR3 sequences, 42% of them present only once. This entry is derived from a study of blood T cells in healthy people across ages. Trimming pared 1 base from V and 0 bases from J, leaving 7 bases between. The CDR3 loop spans 16 amino acids. Germline loops: CDR1 LGHDT, CDR2 YNNKEL (reference sequence). J is TRBJ1-6 and V is TRBV3-1; no clear D. This TCR derives from a young woman in good health. The material sequenced was blood. The CDR3 spells CASSQGEPSYNSPLHF. As DNA, the CDR3 is TGTGCCAGCAGCCAAGGGGAACCCTCCTATAATTCACCCCTCCACTTT.